This entry lists 20 T cell receptor beta chains sequenced from one sample in a study of human T cells and chemical hapten exposure. Time point given: healthy volunteer bleed at 2 weeks. The study extracted total RNA from unfractionated whole blood. TCRdb ran MiXCR on the RACE reads and lists one entry per CDR3 protein. The sample lists over 45,000 distinct CDR3 sequences, approximately 4.5% seen once, with roughly 1.7% in the top ten. Sequencing was performed on whole blood. The origin of the receptors is a female donor in good health. Some clones in this sample may be carry-over from other donors' samples.

By share, this clonotype counts as medium-sized. The gene calls are TRBV12-3 or TRBV12-4 and TRBJ2-2, with D possibly matching TRBD2 (6 bases). The V end lost 6 bases, the J end lost 10 bases, and 12 bases lay between the germline ends. This CDR3 comprises 12 residues. CDR3 region: CASRGLALELFF. The CDR3 DNA follows: TGTGCCAGCAGGGGACTCGCGTTGGAGCTGTTTTTT.

This clonotype showed up many times. The chain links TRBV6-5 to TRBJ2-1; D ambiguous. Germline values: CDR1 MNHEY, CDR2 SVGAGI. V lost 2 bases and J lost 0, with 14 bases in between. The CDR3 has 17 residues. CDR3 residues: CASSYIGRMSSYNEQFF. The CDR3 DNA reads as TGTGCCAGCAGTTACATCGGCAGGATGAGCTCCTACAATGAGCAGTTCTTC.

This clonotype came up a few times. The V gene is TRBV14, the J gene TRBJ2-1; 9 bases are a match to TRBD2. V trimming: 3 bases; J trimming: 6 bases; junction bases outside the gene matches: 9. The V gene's germline CDR1 is SGHDN and CDR2 FVKESK. CDR3 length: 16 residues. Here the CDR3 DNA reads TGTGCCAGCAGCCATACCACGCGGGGGGGCCTCAATGAGCAGTTCTTC. Protein sequence: CASSHTTRGGLNEQFF.

This clonotype was counted many times. The CDR3 here is CASSLGGSRRTGELFF. DNA of the CDR3: TGCGCCAGCAGCCTTGGTGGGTCCCGTAGGACCGGGGAGCTGTTTTTT. V gene TRBV5-1 combines with J gene TRBJ2-2; no clear D. CDR1 SGHRS and CDR2 YFSETQ come from the germline V gene. Between the trimmed V and J ends, which lost 4 bases and 5 bases, there was a span of 18 bases. The CDR3 runs to 16 residues.

Only a few counts were recorded for this clonotype. The chain joins TRBV6-5 to TRBJ1-1; the D is unclear. The ends were cut back, 6 bases at V and 5 bases at J, with 13 bases in the middle. Per the germline V gene, CDR1 is MNHEY and CDR2 is SVGAGI. The CDR3 consists of 13 residues. The CDR3, as DNA: TGTGCCAGCAGGACGGTACGAAGGACTGAAGCTTTCTTT. It is translated as CASRTVRRTEAFF.

This clonotype has a count of ten or more. This chain links TRBV5-1 with TRBJ2-3, with 7 bases fitting TRBD1. From germline, CDR1 is SGHRS and CDR2 YFSETQ. Trimming cost V 4 bases and J 5 bases; bases outside gene matches: 7. The CDR3 loop spans 14 amino acids. The chain's CDR3 is CASSRTGAGDTQYF. CDR3 in DNA: TGCGCCAGCAGCCGAACAGGGGCAGGAGATACGCAGTATTTT.

On this clonotype: A junction boundary mismatches the germline segment, possibly from a read error. V gene TRBV3-1 combines with J gene TRBJ2-3; the D is unclear. Germline-derived CDR1 and CDR2 are LGHDT and YNNKEL (reference sequence). CDR3 length: 15 amino acids. In nucleotides, the CDR3 is TGTGCCAGCAGCGCGAGTGGGGTTAGCACAGATACGCTGTATTTT. Its translation is CASSASGVSTDTLYF.

The table lists this clonotype with many counts. As DNA, the CDR3 is TGTGCCAGCAGCCCCAGCGGAGGGGGCGCGGGGAACTATGGCTACACCTTC. Residues: CASSPSGGGAGNYGYTF. V gene TRBV25-1 combines with J gene TRBJ1-2, with 7 nucleotides matching TRBD1. This CDR3 is 17 amino acids long. V gave up 6 bases and J gave up 2 bases; unmatched junction bases: 15. Germline values: CDR1 MGHDK, CDR2 SYGVNS.

This clonotype has at least ten counts. V and J are TRBV12-3 or TRBV12-4 and TRBJ2-4; D unresolved. The CDR3 extends over 17 amino acids. Trimming took off 3 bases at V and 0 bases at J, with 15 bases between the two ends. The CDR3: CASSLLVEFLAKNIQYF. In DNA, the CDR3 is TGTGCCAGCAGTTTGCTTGTCGAATTTCTAGCCAAAAACATTCAGTACTTC.

This clonotype was detected ten times or more. J is TRBJ1-2 and V is TRBV15, with 9 bases lining up with TRBD1. Unmatched junction bases numbered 1, after V lost 2 bases and J lost 6 bases. Germline loops: CDR1 LNHNV, CDR2 YYDKDF (reference sequence). CDR3 length equals 13 residues. Here the CDR3 DNA reads TGTGCCACCAGCAGACGGACAGGGGATGGCTACACCTTC. Protein sequence: CATSRRTGDGYTF. The complete variable domain, with remaining parts taken from reference TRBV15 and TRBJ1-2, reads DAMVIQNPRYQVTQFGKPVTLSCSQTLNHNVMYWYQQKSSQAPKLLFHYYDKDFNNEADTPDNFQSRRPNTSFCFLDIRSPGLGDTAMYLCATSRRTGDGYTFGSGTRLTVV.

This clonotype was observed many times. V and J are TRBV27 and TRBJ2-3; D is uncertain. Trimming removed 1 base from V and 2 bases from J, with 13 bases in between. This CDR3 has 16 amino acids. The germline V gene has CDR1 MNHEY and CDR2 SMNVEV (reference sequence). CDR3 residues: CASSLYGLTTTDTQYF. CDR3 nucleotide sequence: TGTGCCAGCAGTTTATACGGTCTTACGACCACAGATACGCAGTATTTT.

This clonotype was recorded many times. The chain has TRBV7-2 and TRBJ2-2, with 8 nucleotides matching TRBD1. Germline CDR1 reads SGHTA; CDR2 reads FQGNSA. The CDR3 is made up of 15 amino acids. V was pared by 3 bases and J by 4 bases, with 4 bases of the junction left unmatched. Written as DNA, the CDR3 is TGTGCCAGCAGCTTTCAGGGGGCAGGCACCGGGGAGCTGTTTTTT. Protein: CASSFQGAGTGELFF.

This clonotype was observed at least ten times. This chain links TRBV3-1 with TRBJ2-2; 10 bases are shared with TRBD2. Germline V gene sequence: CDR1 LGHDT, CDR2 YNNKEL (reference sequence). The V segment lost 3 bases and the J segment 7 bases; nucleotides outside the gene matches: 11. This CDR3 has 17 residues. The CDR3 DNA follows: TGTGCCAGCAGCCATCCCCTAAGCGGGGGGGCTGTCGGGGAGCTGTTTTTT. Encoded protein: CASSHPLSGGAVGELFF. Combining the CDR3 with reference TRBV3-1 and TRBJ2-2 gives the whole variable domain DTAVSQTPKYLVTQMGNDKSIKCEQNLGHDTMYWYKQDSKKFLKIMFSYNNKELIINETVPNRFSPKSPDKAHLNLHINSLELGDSAVYFCASSHPLSGGAVGELFFGEGSRLTVL.

In its sample, this clonotype was seen many times. V and J are TRBV7-8 and TRBJ1-2; 7 bases are shared with TRBD1. The CDR3 consists of 13 residues. The germline V gene encodes CDR1 SGHVS and CDR2 FQNEAQ. J gave up 4 bases and V 4 bases, and 3 bases lay outside the gene matches. CDR3 DNA: TGTGCCAGCAGCTCGAGGACAGGCTATGGCTACACCTTC. Encoded protein: CASSSRTGYGYTF. The whole variable domain, remainder taken from reference TRBV7-8 and TRBJ1-2, is GAGVSQSPRYKVAKRGQDVALRCDPISGHVSLFWYQQALGQGPEFLTYFQNEAQLDKSGLPSDRFFAERPEGSVSTLKIQRTQQEDSAVYLCASSSRTGYGYTFGSGTRLTVV.

This clonotype has ten or more counts. This rearrangement joins TRBV15 to TRBJ2-7; a possible D gene is TRBD2 (5 bases). Germline assignment: CDR1 LNHNV and CDR2 YYDKDF (reference sequence). CDR3 length: 15 residues. The V end was cut by 3 bases, the J end by 9 bases, with 21 bases between. CDR3: CATSSDGITNDRQYF. In DNA, the CDR3 is TGTGCCACCAGCAGTGACGGGATTACAAATGACCGGCAGTACTTC.

This clonotype occurred many times. The chain is built from TRBV9 and TRBJ1-2; TRBD1 matches 10 bases. The CDR3 sequence is 15 residues long. Germline V CDR1 and CDR2: SGDLS, YYNGEE. V was clipped by 2 bases and J by 8 bases; unmatched bases: 9. CDR3 coding DNA: TGTGCCAGCAGCGTCCGGACAGGGGGATTCGGGGGCTACACCTTC. Encoded protein: CASSVRTGGFGGYTF.

This clonotype was seen ten or more times. This sequence joins TRBV29-1 and TRBJ2-1; maybe TRBD2 (7 bases). The V end lost 2 bases, the J end lost 5 bases, and 16 bases lay between the germline ends. CDR1 and CDR2 from the germline V gene are SQVTM and ANQGSEA. The CDR3 consists of 15 residues. CDR3 protein: CSVERGGGLHNEQFF. CDR3 bases: TGCAGCGTTGAAAGGGGGGGGGGGCTACACAATGAGCAGTTCTTC.

This clonotype was seen ten or more times. This sequence joins TRBV5-1 and TRBJ1-1, with D uncertain. The CDR3 is 12 residues long. CDR1 SGHRS and CDR2 YFSETQ come from the germline V gene. The V gene lost 4 bases and the J gene lost 2 bases, with 6 bases spanning the gap. This chain's CDR3 is CASSQGNTEAFF. CDR3 nucleotides: TGCGCCAGCAGCCAAGGAAACACTGAAGCTTTCTTT.

This clonotype was seen at least ten times. CDR3 in amino acids: CASSPTSPETQYF. The CDR3 nucleotides read TGCGCCAGCAGCCCCACCTCTCCTGAGACCCAGTACTTC. The J gene is TRBJ2-5, the V gene TRBV5-1; D is undetermined. Trimming removed 4 bases from V and 5 bases from J, with 12 bases in between. The CDR3 covers 13 residues. The germline V gene encodes CDR1 SGHRS and CDR2 YFSETQ.

As for this clonotype: Possible read error: a much larger clone is one base away. This sequence joins TRBV4-2 and TRBJ1-6, with 8 nucleotides matching TRBD1. Germline V CDR1 and CDR2: LGHNA, YNFKEQ. The CDR3 length is 16 residues. The CDR3 loop is CASSQDLQGAGSPLNF. The CDR3 nucleotides are TGTGCCAGCAGCCAAGATTTGCAGGGGGCAGGCTCACCCCTCAACTTT.